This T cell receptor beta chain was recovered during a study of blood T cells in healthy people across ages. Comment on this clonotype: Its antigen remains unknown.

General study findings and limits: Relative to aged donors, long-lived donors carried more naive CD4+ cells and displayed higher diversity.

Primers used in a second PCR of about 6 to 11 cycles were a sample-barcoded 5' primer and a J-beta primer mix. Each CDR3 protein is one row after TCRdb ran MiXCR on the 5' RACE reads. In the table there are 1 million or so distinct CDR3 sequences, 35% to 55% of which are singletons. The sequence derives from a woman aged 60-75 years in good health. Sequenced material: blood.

The DNA for the CDR3 is TGCAGCGTTCCCGGGACAGGATACACCGGGGAGCTGTTTTTT. Translating gives CSVPGTGYTGELFF. V usage is TRBV29-1 and J usage is TRBJ2-2; 8 bases are shared with TRBD1. This CDR3 spans 14 amino acids. CDR1 and CDR2 (germline): SQVTM, ANQGSEA. The junction had 5 bases not matched to a gene; V was cut back by 5 bases and J by 3 bases.